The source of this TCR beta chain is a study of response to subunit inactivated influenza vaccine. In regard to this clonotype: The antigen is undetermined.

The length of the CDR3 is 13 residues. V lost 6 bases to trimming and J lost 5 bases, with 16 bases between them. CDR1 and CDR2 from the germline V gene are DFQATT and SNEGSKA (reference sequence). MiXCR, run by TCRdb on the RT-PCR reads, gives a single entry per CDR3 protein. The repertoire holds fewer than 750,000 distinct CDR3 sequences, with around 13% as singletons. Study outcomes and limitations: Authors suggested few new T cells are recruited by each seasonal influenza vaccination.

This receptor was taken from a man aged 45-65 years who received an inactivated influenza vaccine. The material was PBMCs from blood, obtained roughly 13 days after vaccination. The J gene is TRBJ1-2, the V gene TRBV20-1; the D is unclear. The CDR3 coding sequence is TGCAGTGCCCAGAGGGCTCTTGGGTATGGCTACACCTTC. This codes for CSAQRALGYGYTF.